Given below is one T cell receptor beta chain in context. The antigen is not known. The data were produced by immunoSEQ multiplex PCR, yet TCRdb's version contains in-frame clones alone and is incomplete. The sample records about 100,000 clones, 92% being singletons. The data originate from a study of T cell responses to AZD1222 COVID-19 vaccine. Broader study findings: The donors showed a predominance of white British ancestry and of females, with possible underestimation of clonal diversity. Baseline seropositivity characterized only a handful of AZD1222 recipients.

This CDR3 is built from 15 residues. The germline V and J ends were trimmed by 4 bases and 4 bases, with 18 bases remaining between them. Germline V gives CDR1 SGDLS, CDR2 YYNGEE. The chain carries TRBV9 and TRBJ2-7, with D possibly being TRBD2 (7 bases). This specimen was peripheral blood, taken 28 days after the second AZD1222 dose. The clonotype was recovered from an adult who received the AZD1222 COVID-19 vaccine. The CDR3 sequence is CASSPRGAGTYEQYF. The CDR3 DNA is TGTGCCAGCAGCCCCCGGGGGGCGGGCACATACGAGCAGTACTTC. Full variable domain (missing parts from reference TRBV9 and TRBJ2-7): DSGVTQTPKHLITATGQRVTLRCSPRSGDLSVYWYQQSLDQGLQFLIQYYNGEERAKGNILERFSAQQFPDLHSELNLSSLELGDSALYFCASSPRGAGTYEQYFGPGTRLTVT.